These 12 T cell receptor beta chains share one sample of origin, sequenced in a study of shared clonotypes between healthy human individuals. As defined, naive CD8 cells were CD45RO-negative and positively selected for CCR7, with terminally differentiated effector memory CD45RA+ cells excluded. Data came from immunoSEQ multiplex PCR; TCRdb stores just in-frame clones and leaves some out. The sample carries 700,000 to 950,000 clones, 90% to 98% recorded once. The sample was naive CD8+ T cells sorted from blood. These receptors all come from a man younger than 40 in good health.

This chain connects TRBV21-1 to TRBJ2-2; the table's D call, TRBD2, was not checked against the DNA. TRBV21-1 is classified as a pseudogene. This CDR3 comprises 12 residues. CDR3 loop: CASAGNTGELFF. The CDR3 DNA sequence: TGTGCCAGCGCGGGTAACACCGGGGAGCTGTTTTTT.

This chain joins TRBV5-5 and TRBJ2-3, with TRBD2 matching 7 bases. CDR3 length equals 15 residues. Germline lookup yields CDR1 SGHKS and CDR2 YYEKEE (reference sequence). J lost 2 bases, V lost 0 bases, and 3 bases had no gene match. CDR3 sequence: CASSLGLAVTDTQYF. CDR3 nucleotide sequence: TGTGCCAGCAGCTTGGGGCTAGCGGTCACAGATACGCAGTATTTT. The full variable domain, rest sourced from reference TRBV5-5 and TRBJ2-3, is DAGVTQSPTHLIKTRGQQVTLRCSPISGHKSVSWYQQVLGQGPQFIFQYYEKEERGRGNFPDRFSARQFPNYSSELNVNALLLGDSALYLCASSLGLAVTDTQYFGPGTRLTVL.

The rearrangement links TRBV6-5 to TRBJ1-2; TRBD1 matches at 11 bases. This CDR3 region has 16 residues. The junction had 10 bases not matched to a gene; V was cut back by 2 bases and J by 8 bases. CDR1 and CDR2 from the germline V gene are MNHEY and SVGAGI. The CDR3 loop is CASSYGGQGVSGGYTF. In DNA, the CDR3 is TGTGCCAGCAGTTACGGGGGACAGGGGGTTTCTGGAGGCTACACCTTC.

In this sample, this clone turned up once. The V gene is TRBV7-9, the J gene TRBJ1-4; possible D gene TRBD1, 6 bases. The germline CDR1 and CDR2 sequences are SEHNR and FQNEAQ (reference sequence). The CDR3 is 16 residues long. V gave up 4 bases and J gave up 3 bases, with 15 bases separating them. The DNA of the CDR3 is TGTGCCAGCAGCTCGGCCCAGGGGAGGTCTAATGAAAAACTGTTTTTT. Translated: CASSSAQGRSNEKLFF.

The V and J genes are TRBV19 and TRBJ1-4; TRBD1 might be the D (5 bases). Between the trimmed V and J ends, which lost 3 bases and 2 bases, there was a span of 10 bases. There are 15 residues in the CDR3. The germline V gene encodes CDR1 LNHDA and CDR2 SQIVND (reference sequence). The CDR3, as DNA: TGTGCCAGTAGTATCGTTTACAGGACTAATGAAAAACTGTTTTTT. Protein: CASSIVYRTNEKLFF.

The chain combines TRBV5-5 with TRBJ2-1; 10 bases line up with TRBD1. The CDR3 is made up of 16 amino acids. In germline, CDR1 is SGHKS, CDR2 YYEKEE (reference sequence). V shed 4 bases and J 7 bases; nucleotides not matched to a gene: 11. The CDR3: CASSPTTGGGRNEQFF. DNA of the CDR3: TGTGCCAGCAGCCCAACGACAGGGGGCGGAAGGAATGAGCAGTTCTTC.

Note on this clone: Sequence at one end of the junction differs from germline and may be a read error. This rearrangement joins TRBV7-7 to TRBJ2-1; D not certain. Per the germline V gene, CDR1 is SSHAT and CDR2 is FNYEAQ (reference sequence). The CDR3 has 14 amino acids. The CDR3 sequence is CASSLDLGYNEQFF. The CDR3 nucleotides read TGTGCTAGCAGCTTAGATTTGGGGTACAATGAGCAGTTCTTC.

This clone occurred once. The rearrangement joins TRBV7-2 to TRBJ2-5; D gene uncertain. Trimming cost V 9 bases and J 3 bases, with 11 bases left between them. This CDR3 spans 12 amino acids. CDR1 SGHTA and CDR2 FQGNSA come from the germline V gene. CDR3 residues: CASLGLKETQYF. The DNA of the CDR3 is TGTGCCAGTCTGGGGTTGAAAGAGACCCAGTACTTC.

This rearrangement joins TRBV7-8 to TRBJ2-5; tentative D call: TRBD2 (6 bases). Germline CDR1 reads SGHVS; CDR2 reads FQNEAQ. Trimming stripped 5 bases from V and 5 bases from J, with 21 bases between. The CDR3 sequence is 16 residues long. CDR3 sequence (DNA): TGTGCCAGCAGCCCAAATAGGTGGGGGGTGGAGGAGACCCAGTACTTC. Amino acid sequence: CASSPNRWGVEETQYF.

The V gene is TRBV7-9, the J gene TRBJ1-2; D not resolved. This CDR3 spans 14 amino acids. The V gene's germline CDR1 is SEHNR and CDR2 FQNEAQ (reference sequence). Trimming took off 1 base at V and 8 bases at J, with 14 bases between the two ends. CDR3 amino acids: CASSLGMGTNGYTF. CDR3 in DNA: TGTGCCAGCAGCTTAGGTATGGGCACCAACGGCTACACCTTC.

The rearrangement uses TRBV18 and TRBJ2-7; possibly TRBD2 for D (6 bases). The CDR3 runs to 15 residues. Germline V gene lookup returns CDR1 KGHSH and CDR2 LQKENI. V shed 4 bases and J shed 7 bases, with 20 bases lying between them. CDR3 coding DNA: TGTGCCAGCTCACTTCCAGCGGGTAGTCTACGGGAGCAGTACTTC. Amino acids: CASSLPAGSLREQYF.

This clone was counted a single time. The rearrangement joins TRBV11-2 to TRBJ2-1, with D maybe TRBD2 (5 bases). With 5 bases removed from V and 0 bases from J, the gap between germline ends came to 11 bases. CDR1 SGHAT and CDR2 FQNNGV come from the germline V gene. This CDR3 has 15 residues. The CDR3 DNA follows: TGTGCCAGCAGCCTTCCTAGCACCTCCTACAATGAGCAGTTCTTC. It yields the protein CASSLPSTSYNEQFF.